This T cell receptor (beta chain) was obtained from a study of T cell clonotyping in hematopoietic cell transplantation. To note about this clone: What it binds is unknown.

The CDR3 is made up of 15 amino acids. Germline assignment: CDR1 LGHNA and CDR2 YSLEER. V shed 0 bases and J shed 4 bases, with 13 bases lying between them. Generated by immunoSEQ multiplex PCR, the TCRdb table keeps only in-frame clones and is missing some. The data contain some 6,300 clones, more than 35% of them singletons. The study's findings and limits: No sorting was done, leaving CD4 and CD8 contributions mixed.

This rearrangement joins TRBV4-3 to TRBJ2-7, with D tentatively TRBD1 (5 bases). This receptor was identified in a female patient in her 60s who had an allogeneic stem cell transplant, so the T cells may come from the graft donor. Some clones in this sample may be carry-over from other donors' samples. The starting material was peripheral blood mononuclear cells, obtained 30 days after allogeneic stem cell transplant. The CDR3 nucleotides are TGCGCCAGCAGCCAAGATAGGGGCTCAGGTTACGAGCAGTACTTC. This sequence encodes CASSQDRGSGYEQYF.